The subject of this entry is one TCR beta chain. Which antigen it targets is not known. Nothing much larger sits one base from this clone, and base qualities are not available. The immunoSEQ Assay, a bias-controlled multiplex PCR, was used to amplify TCRbeta CDR3 regions from genomic DNA. The paper's data handling went like this. Within the assay, amplification of reference gene primers was used to estimate how many nucleated cells each sample contained. To quantify the absolute abundance of each unique TCRbeta CDR3 rearrangement, sequence reads were collapsed and filtered. For each sample, productive Simpson clonality was calculated by taking the square root of Simpson's diversity index across productive rearrangements. In TCRdb, the immuneACCESS table is reduced to in-frame sequences with V and J assigned. These tables do not hold every clone; where another copy was compared, an unresolved V gene accounts for under half, and the others remain unexplained. For V, J and clone size, that table is used; D and trimming come from the DNA. In this sample the table shows around 200,000 clones, about 88% of which occur a single time. The ten most abundant clones make up roughly 5% of the sample.

Whole blood was collected in K2EDTA tubes by collaborating institutions according to the institutions' own protocols. For TCRbeta analysis, collaborator samples were shipped as frozen whole blood, as isolated PBMCs, or as DNA extracted from either sample type. The CDR3, from cysteine to phenylalanine, totals 15 residues. Only CDR3 DNA remains: 45 bases, in frame from the first base. Via the germline V gene, CDR1 is SGHTA and CDR2 FQGTGA. Trimming takes 5 bases from V and 1 base from J, and the germline ends sit 12 bases apart. The data were obtained in a study of blood T cell repertoires in COVID-19 (dated by TCRdb to about 2020). Concerning the study at large: Samples covering the acute and convalescent phases of COVID-19 were provided by collaborators in the United States, Italy and Spain. The material from the prospective study consisted of cDNA or gDNA derived from T cells, B-cell-depleted T cells, or PBMCs. HLA class I and class II types, where available, came from metadata supplied by the sample provider rather than from assay-based typing. The sample metadata nearly always contained a de-identified subject ID, COVID-19 status, age in years and sex. Deeply sampled blood TCRbeta repertoires from subjects exposed to, actively infected with, or recovered from COVID-19 were included in the dataset. The repertoires were released in a freely available public database intended as a resource for research on the immune response to SARS-CoV-2. The samples were drawn from the first 160 participants of the ongoing ImmuneRACE study and from 950 to 1,500 subjects provided by 6 global collaborators.

Overall results and qualifications from the work: The quantity of clinical and demographic metadata differed by source and by participant and was supplied without curation.

This TCR was recovered from a woman aged 80 or over with acute or convalescent COVID-19. In this chain, TRBV7-3 is recombined with TRBJ2-1; TRBD2 is possibly the D segment (5 matching bases). The material sequenced was peripheral blood. The DNA reads as follows: TGTGCCAGCAGCCCCGACGGCGGGTCCTACAATGAGCAGTTCTTC. Protein translation: CASSPDGGSYNEQFF.